This TCR beta chain was sequenced for a study of shared clonotypes between healthy human individuals. Study background: CD4 naive and memory got three plates each, CD8 naive two, CD8 memory one. Findings and caveats of the study: For sorted subsets, rarefaction showed incomplete sequencing despite large depth.

This clone was counted once. Its specificity is unknown. Clones were sequenced by immunoSEQ multiplex PCR, and TCRdb holds only the in-frame ones, with some missing. This table holds 2 million to 2.5 million clones, around 95% found once. The sample was naive CD4+ T cells sorted from blood. Subset here: CD45RA+ positively selected. The receptor was isolated from a man younger than 30 in good health.

The DNA of the CDR3 is TGTGCCAGCAGCTATACAGACTATAATTCACCCCTCCACTTT. Its protein product is CASSYTDYNSPLHF. The chain is built from TRBV7-2 and TRBJ1-6; D is unresolved. The CDR3 sequence is 14 residues long. V lost 4 bases and J lost 3, with 7 bases in between. Looked up from germline, CDR1 is SGHTA and CDR2 is FQGNSA.